This TCR beta chain was obtained from a study of neoadjuvant nivolumab and ipilimumab in lung cancer. Study results and limitations: TCR richness and clonality were higher in tumors than adjacent uninvolved lung. Only two of four nivolumab-treated tumors gained richness and clonality by surgery. Only a small number of samples underwent TCR sequencing. Only a single major-pathologic-response sample was available for clonality analysis.

Sequencing used immunoSEQ multiplex PCR; TCRdb keeps in-frame clones, though not all of them. The sample has around 7,500 clones; approximately 76% are singletons. Points on this clone: As yet, its antigen is unknown.

Trimming at V came to 5 bases and at J to 4 bases, leaving 4 bases not matched to a gene. This CDR3 has 13 amino acids. CDR1 is SGHTA and CDR2 is FQGTGA in the germline V gene. The sequences come from tumor tissue, collected after neoadjuvant nivolumab, alone or with ipilimumab, at or shortly before surgery. This receptor was identified in an adult with non-small cell lung cancer. The chain carries TRBV7-3 and TRBJ2-7, with 8 positions matching TRBD1. CDR3 region: CASSTRTGYEQYF. CDR3 bases: TGTGCCAGCAGCACCCGGACAGGGTACGAGCAGTACTTC.